Following are 21 T cell receptor beta chains from one sample sequenced in a study of cytomegalovirus exposure and HLA in healthy donors. The PCR used 60 Vbeta and 13 Jbeta primers. Clones were sequenced by immunoSEQ multiplex PCR, and TCRdb holds only the in-frame ones, with some missing. This sample's table has just over 200,000 clones. The sequenced sample consisted of PBMCs. The receptor set was obtained from a girl aged 2 to 10 in good health and CMV-seropositive.

The chain has TRBV9 and TRBJ1-5, with D tentatively TRBD1 (5 bases). Trimming took 2 bases from V and 1 from J, leaving 10 bases between them. Germline CDR1 reads SGDLS; CDR2 reads YYNGEE. This CDR3 is built from 15 residues. The CDR3 sequence is CASSVSGGSNQPQHF. CDR3 bases: TGTGCCAGCAGCGTTTCCGGGGGGAGCAATCAGCCCCAGCATTTT.

V gene TRBV6-5 combines with J gene TRBJ2-7; a weak D match, TRBD1 (6 bases). Germline V CDR1 and CDR2: MNHEY, SVGAGI. CDR3 length equals 15 residues. V lost 0 bases and J lost 2, with 11 bases in between. The CDR3 nucleotides read TGTGCCAGCAGTTACTCCCGGGACAAAGCCTACGAGCAGTACTTC. Protein sequence: CASSYSRDKAYEQYF.

The gene calls are TRBV29-1 and TRBJ2-7, with 8 bases identical to TRBD2. This CDR3 is 14 amino acids long. Losses at the gene ends were 3 bases for V and 0 bases for J; bases not matched to a gene: 4. Per germline, CDR1 SQVTM and CDR2 ANQGSEA. The CDR3 here is CSVERLASSYEQYF. As DNA, the CDR3 is TGCAGCGTTGAGAGACTAGCGAGCTCCTACGAGCAGTACTTC.

The CDR3 loop reads CSARHTDTQYF. As DNA, the CDR3 is TGCAGTGCTAGACACACAGATACGCAGTATTTT. The V and J genes are TRBV20-1 and TRBJ2-3; D not resolved. The CDR3 spans 11 residues. The V gene lost 2 bases and the J gene lost 2 bases, with 2 bases spanning the gap. Germline values: CDR1 DFQATT, CDR2 SNEGSKA (reference sequence).

This chain connects TRBV7-9 to TRBJ2-7; tentative D call: TRBD2 (6 bases). CDR1 and CDR2 from the germline V gene are SEHNR and FQNEAQ (reference sequence). Trimming stripped 5 bases from V and 4 bases from J, with 15 bases between. This CDR3 has 14 amino acids. CDR3 residues: CASSLGLRPYEQYF. The CDR3 coding sequence is TGTGCCAGCAGCCTTGGACTACGCCCGTACGAGCAGTACTTC.

In DNA form, the CDR3 reads TGTGCCAGCAGTTTAACGTGGCAGGGAGGTGGCTACACCTTC. Translating it yields CASSLTWQGGGYTF. The chain employs TRBV28 and TRBJ1-2; the D gene is possibly TRBD1 (5 bases). The CDR3 runs 14 residues. V was trimmed by 2 bases and J by 7 bases, leaving 14 bases between them. Germline CDR1 MDHEN, CDR2 SYDVKM.

This chain uses TRBV7-2 with TRBJ2-5, with D unclear. Germline loops: CDR1 SGHTA, CDR2 FQGNSA. Trimming removed 5 bases at V and 1 base at J, with 8 bases between. This CDR3 contains 13 residues. The chain's CDR3 is CASSRHSQETQYF. CDR3 DNA: TGTGCCAGCAGCCGACACAGCCAAGAGACCCAGTACTTC.

The chain carries TRBV27 and TRBJ1-1; 7 nucleotides line up with TRBD1. Looked up from germline, CDR1 is MNHEY and CDR2 is SMNVEV (reference sequence). With 2 bases clipped from V and 1 base from J, the junction kept 4 bases outside the gene matches. This CDR3 is 15 amino acids long. This CDR3 reads CASSLINRGNTEAFF. The CDR3 bases are TGTGCCAGCAGTTTAATTAACAGGGGGAACACTGAAGCTTTCTTT.

The gene calls are TRBV28 and TRBJ2-5; 13 nucleotides align to TRBD2. Germline V lookup: CDR1 MDHEN, CDR2 SYDVKM. The CDR3 extends over 16 amino acids. J lost 0 bases, V lost 5 bases, and 3 bases had no gene match. The CDR3 nucleotides are TGTGCCAGCAGTCTCGGACTAGCGGGAGACCAAGAGACCCAGTACTTC. Protein sequence: CASSLGLAGDQETQYF.

The chain recombines TRBV5-6 with TRBJ2-1; 11 nucleotides match TRBD2. The length of the CDR3 is 16 residues. The ends lost 2 bases at V and 2 bases at J; junction bases unmatched: 3. Germline V gives CDR1 SGHDT, CDR2 YYEEEE. In nucleotides, the CDR3 is TGTGCCAGCAGCTTCCTGACTAGCGGGGCCTACAATGAGCAGTTCTTC. Amino acids: CASSFLTSGAYNEQFF.

V gene TRBV27 combines with J gene TRBJ2-7, with D possibly TRBD2 on 6 matching bases. Trimming took off 3 bases at V and 2 bases at J, with 11 bases between the two ends. Germline CDR1 MNHEY, CDR2 SMNVEV (reference sequence). The CDR3 length is 14 residues. The CDR3 DNA sequence: TGTGCCAGCAGTTTGGGGACTGGCCCCTACGAGCAGTACTTC. It specifies CASSLGTGPYEQYF.

The J gene is TRBJ1-6, the V gene TRBV7-9; D is unresolved. V lost 1 base and J lost 7, with 8 bases in between. This CDR3 has 14 amino acids. CDR1 and CDR2 (germline): SEHNR, FQNEAQ (reference sequence). For the CDR3, the DNA is TGTGCCAGCAGCTTAGTCGGGGAAAATTCACCCCTCCACTTT. Translation: CASSLVGENSPLHF.

J is TRBJ2-3 and V is TRBV11-2; D remains unclear. This CDR3 spans 13 amino acids. V lost 1 base to trimming and J lost 6 bases, with 8 bases between them. The germline V gene encodes CDR1 SGHAT and CDR2 FQNNGV. This chain's CDR3 is CASSLAYEDTQYF. In nucleotides, the CDR3 is TGTGCCAGCAGCTTAGCATATGAGGATACGCAGTATTTT.

The chain combines TRBV10-3 with TRBJ2-2, with D maybe TRBD2 (6 bases). The CDR3 is 15 residues long. The V end lost 7 bases, the J end lost 3 bases, and 15 bases lay between the germline ends. From germline, CDR1 is ENHRY and CDR2 SYGVKD. DNA of the CDR3: TGTGCCATCAACGTTGGAGGGCCAGACACCGGGGAGCTGTTTTTT. Translating gives CAINVGGPDTGELFF.

The CDR3 protein is CASSAGLTSTDTQYF. The DNA of the CDR3 is TGTGCCAGCAGTGCAGGACTAACGAGCACAGATACGCAGTATTTT. The chain joins TRBV9 to TRBJ2-3, with D possibly matching TRBD2 (6 bases). Trimming took off 5 bases at V and 0 bases at J, with 13 bases between the two ends. Germline V CDR1 and CDR2: SGDLS, YYNGEE. There are 15 residues in the CDR3.

The chain uses TRBV7-2 and TRBJ2-7; TRBD1 aligns across 10 bases. There are 15 residues in the CDR3. Germline lookup yields CDR1 SGHTA and CDR2 FQGNSA. The V and J ends lost 2 bases and 3 bases, in that order; junction bases with no gene match: 4. The CDR3 here is CASSLSGQGFYEQYF. The CDR3 coding sequence is TGTGCCAGCAGCTTATCGGGACAGGGGTTCTACGAGCAGTACTTC. The full variable domain, rest sourced from reference TRBV7-2 and TRBJ2-7, is GAGVSQSPSNKVTEKGKDVELRCDPISGHTALYWYRQSLGQGLEFLIYFQGNSAPDKSGLPSDRFSAERTGGSVSTLTIQRTQQEDSAVYLCASSLSGQGFYEQYFGPGTRLTVT.

The chain uses TRBV5-1 and TRBJ2-2, with D unclear. This CDR3 has 12 amino acids. Trimming took 5 bases from V and 2 from J, leaving 4 bases between them. Germline V gives CDR1 SGHRS, CDR2 YFSETQ. The CDR3 region has the DNA TGCGCCAGCAGATCAAACACCGGGGAGCTGTTTTTT. This gives the protein CASRSNTGELFF.

V gene TRBV10-2 combines with J gene TRBJ2-7; D possibly corresponds to TRBD1 (6 bases). V lost 6 bases and J lost 3, with 15 bases in between. Germline CDR1 reads WSHSY; CDR2 reads SAAADI. The CDR3 is made up of 14 amino acids. DNA of the CDR3: TGCGCCAGCAGGCCGGGACATTACGACTACGAGCAGTACTTC. This translates into CASRPGHYDYEQYF.

This chain links TRBV5-1 with TRBJ2-7; possible D gene TRBD1, 6 bases. The V and J ends lost 0 bases and 4 bases respectively, with 26 bases between them. Germline V lookup: CDR1 SGHRS, CDR2 YFSETQ. The CDR3 contains 19 residues. The CDR3 sequence is CASSLVVWQGTLLRYEQYF. DNA of the CDR3: TGCGCCAGCAGCTTGGTGGTCTGGCAGGGGACCCTCCTACGATACGAGCAGTACTTC.

The chain has TRBV7-9 and TRBJ1-1; no clear D gene. CDR1 is SEHNR and CDR2 is FQNEAQ in the germline V gene (reference sequence). Between the trimmed V and J ends, which lost 7 bases and 0 bases, there was a span of 9 bases. The CDR3 length is 13 residues. The CDR3 reads CASTRGLNTEAFF. CDR3 bases: TGTGCCAGCACCCGAGGGCTGAACACTGAAGCTTTCTTT.

This chain joins TRBV28 and TRBJ2-1, with 10 bases identical to TRBD2. Germline-derived CDR1 and CDR2 are MDHEN and SYDVKM. J was trimmed by 8 bases and V by 6 bases; bases with no gene match: 10. The CDR3 totals 15 residues. CDR3 sequence: CASSYEREGLDEQFF. CDR3 DNA sequence: TGTGCCAGCAGCTATGAGCGGGAGGGCCTCGATGAGCAGTTCTTC.